A selection of T cell receptor beta chains follows, all from one sample in a study of blood T cells in healthy people across ages. TCRdb re-derived calls from the 5' RACE reads in MiXCR, one entry per CDR3 protein. The sample shows around 1.5 million distinct CDR3 sequences, about 35% of them seen only once. The sample was blood. The receptors shown here come from a woman in her thirties in good health. CDR3s include the opening cysteine and the closing phenylalanine or tryptophan. D genes are given only for firm matches. Clone size, where shown, is once, few, many, or a class for clones that have expanded.

cdr3_nt	cdr3_aa	clone_size	j_call	v_call	d_call
TGTGCCACCGGGAGGTCGGGGGCGCTCCTTTACAACTATGGCTACACCTTC	CATGRSGALLYNYGYTF	NA	TRBJ1-2	TRBV6-2/TRBV6-3	NA
TGCAGTGCTACGGGACAGGGTGGAGAAAAACTGTTTTTT	CSATGQGGEKLFF	NA	TRBJ1-4	TRBV20-1	TRBD1
TGTGCCACGGGCTCTAGCGGGAACCAAGAGACCCAGTACTTC	CATGSSGNQETQYF	many	TRBJ2-5	TRBV10-3	TRBD2
TGTGCCACGAGCGGGCTTAACACCGGGGAGCGGTTTTTT	CATSGLNTGERFF	NA	TRBJ2-2	TRBV3-1	NA
TGCGCCAGCAGCAATGGAATTGTACCTAGCCGCCAAGAGACCCAGTACTTC	CASSNGIVPSRQETQYF	NA	TRBJ2-5	TRBV5-1	NA
TGTGCCAGCTCACCGCGAGGGCGACCCAGGGGTGGCTACACCTTC	CASSPRGRPRGGYTF	NA	TRBJ1-2	TRBV18	NA
TGTGCCAGCAGCGTCACCACAGGGGGGGGAATTTATGCGTATTTT	CASSVTTGGGIYAYF	NA	TRBJ2-3	TRBV7-9	NA
TGTGTCACCAGCAGAGACCGACAACAGTATGGCTACACCTTC	CVTSRDRQQYGYTF	few	TRBJ1-2	TRBV15	NA
TGTGCCAGCAGCTTAATTTCGGGTGATACGCAGTATTTT	CASSLISGDTQYF	many	TRBJ2-3	TRBV13	NA
TGTGCCATCAATACAGGGAAGGACTATGGCTACACCTTC	CAINTGKDYGYTF	once	TRBJ1-2	TRBV10-3	NA
TGTGCCAGCAGCGTAGGCAGTAAGACCACTGAAGCTTTCTTT	CASSVGSKTTEAFF	few	TRBJ1-1	TRBV9	NA
TGCGCCAGCTCAGGGACTTCTAGCACAGATACGCAGTATTTT	CASSGTSSTDTQYF	many	TRBJ2-3	TRBV5-1	NA
TGTGCCAGCAGCTTGCGGCTAGCGCGGGCCTACGAGCAGTACTTC	CASSLRLARAYEQYF	few	TRBJ2-7	TRBV5-6	NA
TGTGCCAGCAGCTCTAGCGGAGTCGGCACAGATACGCAGTATTTT	CASSSSGVGTDTQYF	NA	TRBJ2-3	TRBV7-2	TRBD2
TGTGCCTGGAGTGCACAGGGGGCTGGCTACACCTTC	CAWSAQGAGYTF	NA	TRBJ1-2	TRBV30	TRBD1
TGCAGTGCTGGTGGAGGTGACTTATCCTACGAGCAGTACTTC	CSAGGGDLSYEQYF	few	TRBJ2-7	TRBV20-1	NA
TGCAGCTTTTGGGGCAGGGGCCCCGCAGATACGCAGTATTTT	CSFWGRGPADTQYF	NA	TRBJ2-3	TRBV29-1	NA
TGTGCCAGCAGCTTAGGAGGCGGGGCTAATGAAAAACTGTTTTTT	CASSLGGGANEKLFF	many	TRBJ1-4	TRBV12-3/TRBV12-4	NA
TGTGCCAGCAGCTTAGGCCTACTAGCGGGGGGTTTGGATACGCAGTATTTT	CASSLGLLAGGLDTQYF	NA	TRBJ2-3	TRBV13	TRBD2
TGTGCCAGCAGTTACCATATCACAGGGGATAGCAATCAGCCCCAGCATTTT	CASSYHITGDSNQPQHF	few	TRBJ1-5	TRBV6-2/TRBV6-3	TRBD1
TGTGCCAGCAGCTTGCAGCGGATAGCCAAAAACATTCAGTACTTC	CASSLQRIAKNIQYF	NA	TRBJ2-4	TRBV5-6	NA
TGTGCCAGCAGCTTACTGGGGGGGGAGGCGTATTTT	CASSLLGGEAYF	few	TRBJ2-3	TRBV7-2	TRBD2
TGTGCCAGCTCCCTTCAGCGGCATACCACAGATACGCAGTATTTT	CASSLQRHTTDTQYF	once	TRBJ2-3	TRBV18	NA
TGTGCCAGCAGCCAAGGAGGCTGGGGGGAGACCCAGTACTTC	CASSQGGWGETQYF	NA	TRBJ2-5	TRBV4-2	NA
TGTGCCAGCAGTCCTTCTAAGGGTGCAGACTATGGCTACACCTTC	CASSPSKGADYGYTF	few	TRBJ1-2	TRBV12-3/TRBV12-4	NA
TGTGCCAGCAGCCACCGACTAGCGACTAGCACAGATACGCAGTATTTT	CASSHRLATSTDTQYF	NA	TRBJ2-3	TRBV14	TRBD2